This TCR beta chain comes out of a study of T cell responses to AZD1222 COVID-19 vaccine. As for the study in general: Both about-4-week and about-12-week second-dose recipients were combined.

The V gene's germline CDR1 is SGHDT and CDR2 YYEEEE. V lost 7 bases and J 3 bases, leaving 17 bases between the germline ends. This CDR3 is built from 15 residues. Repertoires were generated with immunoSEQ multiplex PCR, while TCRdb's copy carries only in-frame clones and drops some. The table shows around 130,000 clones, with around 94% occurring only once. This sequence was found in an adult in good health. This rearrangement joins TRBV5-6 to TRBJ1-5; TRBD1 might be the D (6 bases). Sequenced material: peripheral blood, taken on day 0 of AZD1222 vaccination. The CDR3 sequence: CASGVRGAYNQPQHF. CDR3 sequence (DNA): TGTGCCAGCGGCGTACGGGGGGCATACAATCAGCCCCAGCATTTT.